Following are 28 T cell receptor beta chains from one sample sequenced in a study of blood T cell repertoires in COVID-19. The method was immunoSEQ multiplex PCR; TCRdb's version includes in-frame clones alone and lacks a portion of them. The data contain some 89,000 clones, about 83% of them singletons. The sample was peripheral blood. The receptors shown here come from a human donor in a cohort sampled during active COVID-19.

J is TRBJ2-7 and V is TRBV27; the match to TRBD1 covers 8 bases. CDR1 and CDR2 from the germline V gene are MNHEY and SMNVEV (reference sequence). V lost 5 bases and J lost 6; bases outside the gene matches: 6. The CDR3 runs to 13 residues. CDR3 in DNA: TGTGCCAGCAGTCAGGACAGGGCCGGCGAGCAGTACTTC. It translates to CASSQDRAGEQYF.

V gene TRBV19 combines with J gene TRBJ2-7, with TRBD2 matching 8 bases. Germline loops: CDR1 LNHDA, CDR2 SQIVND (reference sequence). V dropped 5 bases and J dropped 4; count of bases not matched to a gene: 4. CDR3 length: 13 residues. CDR3 loop: CASSSGGEYEQYF. Here the CDR3 DNA reads TGTGCCAGTAGTTCGGGGGGGGAGTACGAGCAGTACTTC.

The rearrangement links TRBV27 to TRBJ2-1; 11 bases are shared with TRBD2. The CDR3 has 15 amino acids. After removal of 4 bases from V and 4 bases from J, the junction contained 3 bases not matched to a gene. CDR1 is MNHEY and CDR2 is SMNVEV in the germline V gene (reference sequence). CDR3 region: CASSSGTSGYNEQFF. The CDR3 DNA reads TGTGCCAGCAGTTCCGGGACTAGCGGTTACAATGAGCAGTTCTTC.

V gene TRBV6-5 combines with J gene TRBJ2-1; TRBD1 agrees at 10 bases. The V segment lost 2 bases and the J segment 8 bases; nucleotides outside the gene matches: 6. Germline CDR1 reads MNHEY; CDR2 reads SVGAGI. The CDR3 consists of 15 residues. The CDR3 nucleotides read TGTGCCAGCAGTTACGGGGGGACAGGGGCTCATGAGCAGTTCTTC. Protein product: CASSYGGTGAHEQFF.

This clone was seen a single time. This chain connects TRBV6-6 to TRBJ1-2; 7 positions match TRBD1. V was clipped by 7 bases and J by 9 bases; unmatched bases: 8. The CDR3 totals 12 residues. CDR1 MNHNY and CDR2 SVGAGI come from the germline V gene (reference sequence). The CDR3 is CASTPDRRSYTF. CDR3 DNA sequence: TGTGCCAGCACCCCGGACAGGCGGAGCTACACCTTC.

V is TRBV7-9 and J is TRBJ2-2, with D unresolved. Germline CDR1 SEHNR, CDR2 FQNEAQ (reference sequence). This CDR3 contains 11 residues. CDR3 in amino acids: CAALNTGELFF. The CDR3 DNA reads TGTGCGGCCTTAAACACCGGGGAGCTGTTTTTT.

The V gene is TRBV6-6, the J gene TRBJ1-2; 8 bases are shared with TRBD1. Trimming took 5 bases from V and 5 from J; bases not matched to a gene: 7. Germline CDR1 reads MNHNY; CDR2 reads SVGAGI (reference sequence). This CDR3 is built from 14 residues. CDR3 DNA: TGTGCCAGCAGTCACGGACAGGGCCGGTATGGCTACACCTTC. This encodes CASSHGQGRYGYTF.

In this sample, this clone turned up a few times. V and J are TRBV6-2 or TRBV6-3 and TRBJ1-5, with a weak D call TRBD1 (5 bases). V gave up 6 bases and J gave up 4 bases, with 16 bases separating them. CDR1 and CDR2 from the germline V gene are MNHEY and SVGEGT. The CDR3 is made up of 15 amino acids. CDR3 protein: CASSPPRAPNQPQHF. The CDR3 DNA is TGTGCCAGCAGCCCCCCCAGGGCCCCAAATCAGCCCCAGCATTTT.

Written as DNA, the CDR3 is TGCGCCAGCAGCTTGGCGGGGACTAGCGATGAGACCCAGTACTTC. Amino acids: CASSLAGTSDETQYF. The V call is TRBV5-1, the J call TRBJ2-5; 10 nucleotides match TRBD2. The V and J ends lost 0 bases and 5 bases, in that order; junction bases with no gene match: 4. The CDR3 totals 15 residues. In germline, CDR1 is SGHRS, CDR2 YFSETQ.

V usage is TRBV6-2 or TRBV6-3 and J usage is TRBJ2-1, with 13 bases lining up with TRBD2. Trimming cost V 3 bases and J 9 bases; bases outside gene matches: 11. Germline CDR1 MNHEY, CDR2 SVGEGT. The CDR3 has 17 amino acids. CDR3: CASSYLALAGGGGEQFF. In nucleotides, the CDR3 is TGTGCCAGCAGTTATCTCGCACTAGCGGGAGGGGGGGGTGAGCAGTTCTTC.

This clone was recorded only once. J is TRBJ1-5 and V is TRBV9; 10 bases match TRBD1. Germline values: CDR1 SGDLS, CDR2 YYNGEE. V dropped 3 bases and J dropped 4; count of bases not matched to a gene: 1. The CDR3 is 14 amino acids. CDR3 nucleotide sequence: TGTGCCAGCAGCGGGGGACAGGGGAATCAGCCCCAGCATTTT. Amino acid sequence: CASSGGQGNQPQHF.

This clone was seen a handful of times. The chain is built from TRBV11-2 and TRBJ2-1; D gene unclear. CDR3 length equals 12 residues. The germline V gene has CDR1 SGHAT and CDR2 FQNNGV. Trimming took off 2 bases at V and 9 bases at J, with 8 bases between the two ends. The CDR3: CASSLQRGEQFF. As DNA, the CDR3 is TGTGCCAGCAGCTTACAGCGAGGTGAGCAGTTCTTC.

V is TRBV5-1 and J is TRBJ2-3; 8 bases match TRBD2. The CDR3 loop spans 18 amino acids. Germline V gene sequence: CDR1 SGHRS, CDR2 YFSETQ. With V trimmed by 7 bases and J by 0 bases, 16 bases remained unmatched. CDR3 DNA: TGCGCCAGCGGGCTGGAGGTCGGCGGGGGGTCTAGCACAGATACGCAGTATTTT. Translating gives CASGLEVGGGSSTDTQYF.

The chain couples TRBV7-9 to TRBJ1-1; 12 bases line up with TRBD1. The CDR3 is 15 amino acids. Germline loops: CDR1 SEHNR, CDR2 FQNEAQ (reference sequence). J lost 5 bases, V lost 5 bases, and 6 bases had no gene match. The DNA of the CDR3 is TGTGCCAGCAGCCCGGGACAGGGGGCGAAGACTGAAGCTTTCTTT. It translates to CASSPGQGAKTEAFF. The complete variable domain, with remaining parts taken from reference TRBV7-9 and TRBJ1-1, reads DTGVSQNPRHKITKRGQNVTFRCDPISEHNRLYWYRQTLGQGPEFLTYFQNEAQLEKSRLLSDRFSAERPKGSFSTLEIQRTEQGDSAMYLCASSPGQGAKTEAFFGQGTRLTVV.

The CDR3 region is CATRDTNNEKLFF. For the CDR3, the DNA is TGTGCCACCCGGGACACTAATAATGAAAAACTGTTTTTT. V usage is TRBV19 and J usage is TRBJ1-4; tentative D call: TRBD1 (6 bases). The CDR3 spans 13 residues. The germline V gene encodes CDR1 LNHDA and CDR2 SQIVND (reference sequence). V gave up 10 bases and J gave up 4 bases, with 13 bases separating them.

The rearrangement joins TRBV2 to TRBJ1-2, with D tentatively TRBD1 (5 bases). Trimming took 6 bases from V and 8 from J, leaving 22 bases between them. Germline V gives CDR1 SNHLY, CDR2 FYNNEI. The CDR3 consists of 15 residues. The CDR3 is CASRKTTLTGEGYTF. The CDR3, as DNA: TGTGCCAGCAGGAAGACGACCCTGACGGGGGAGGGCTACACCTTC.

The chain has TRBV27 and TRBJ2-7; 11 nucleotides line up with TRBD2. V lost 4 bases, J lost 4 bases, and 6 bases stayed unmatched. Germline V gene sequence: CDR1 MNHEY, CDR2 SMNVEV (reference sequence). The CDR3 covers 15 residues. The CDR3 is CASSSRLAGSYEQYF. The CDR3 region has the DNA TGTGCCAGCAGTTCCAGACTAGCGGGGAGTTACGAGCAGTACTTC.

V and J are TRBV7-8 and TRBJ1-2; D gene uncertain. The CDR3 loop spans 14 amino acids. The V and J ends lost 4 bases and 7 bases respectively, with 16 bases between them. Germline CDR1 SGHVS, CDR2 FQNEAQ. The CDR3 nucleotides are TGTGCCAGCAGCTCCACGGGAGTCGCCTTTGGCTACACCTTC. Amino acids: CASSSTGVAFGYTF.

This sequence joins TRBV10-3 and TRBJ1-1, with TRBD1 matching over 8 bases. The V segment lost 1 base and the J segment 4 bases; nucleotides outside the gene matches: 2. The germline CDR1 and CDR2 sequences are ENHRY and SYGVKD. The CDR3 spans 14 residues. CDR3 nucleotides: TGTGCCATCAGTGAGTGGACAGGGCCCACTGAAGCTTTCTTT. Amino acid sequence: CAISEWTGPTEAFF.

This clone has only a few counts. This chain uses TRBV7-2 with TRBJ1-3; 9 nucleotides match TRBD1. The CDR3 is 16 amino acids. The J segment lost 4 bases and the V segment lost 7 bases, leaving 11 bases of the junction unmatched. The germline V gene encodes CDR1 SGHTA and CDR2 FQGNSA. This chain's CDR3 is CASTESPGQGGNTIYF. CDR3 sequence (DNA): TGTGCCAGCACCGAATCGCCGGGACAGGGAGGAAACACCATATATTTT.

V and J are TRBV12-3 or TRBV12-4 and TRBJ2-5, with D unresolved. This CDR3 is built from 13 residues. V was pared by 1 base and J by 5 bases, with 8 bases between. The CDR3 nucleotides read TGTGCCAGCAGTTTAGTTGTACGGGAGACCCAGTACTTC. Amino acid sequence: CASSLVVRETQYF.

V and J are TRBV11-2 and TRBJ1-6, with TRBD1 as a possible D gene (6 bases). V shed 4 bases and J shed 14 bases, with 18 bases lying between them. Looked up from germline, CDR1 is SGHAT and CDR2 is FQNNGV. CDR3 length: 14 amino acids. The CDR3 spells CASSSRSWDITLHF. As DNA, the CDR3 is TGTGCCAGCAGCTCCCGCTCATGGGACATCACCCTCCACTTT.

The V call is TRBV7-2, the J call TRBJ1-2, with D perhaps matching TRBD1 (6 bases). V was pared by 4 bases and J by 6 bases, with 18 bases between. Germline assignment: CDR1 SGHTA and CDR2 FQGNSA. The CDR3 spans 15 residues. The CDR3 sequence is CASSYLRGAKDGYTF. DNA for the CDR3: TGTGCCAGCAGCTACCTCAGGGGCGCTAAGGATGGCTACACCTTC. Supplemented by reference TRBV7-2 and TRBJ1-2, the full variable domain reads GAGVSQSPSNKVTEKGKDVELRCDPISGHTALYWYRQSLGQGLEFLIYFQGNSAPDKSGLPSDRFSAERTGGSVSTLTIQRTQQEDSAVYLCASSYLRGAKDGYTFGSGTRLTVV.

This rearrangement joins TRBV4-1 to TRBJ1-1, with 7 bases that match TRBD1. The CDR3 runs 15 residues. V was clipped by 3 bases and J by 6 bases; unmatched bases: 10. Germline CDR1 and CDR2: MGHRA and YSYEKL. The CDR3 sequence: CASSHTGALGAEAFF. For the CDR3, the DNA is TGCGCCAGCAGCCACACAGGGGCGTTAGGAGCTGAAGCTTTCTTT.

V is TRBV10-2 and J is TRBJ2-7; TRBD2 matches at 8 bases. Looked up from germline, CDR1 is WSHSY and CDR2 is SAAADI. CDR3 size: 11 residues. Trimming cost V 7 bases and J 5 bases; bases outside gene matches: 1. CDR3: CASTGGHEQYF. DNA for the CDR3: TGCGCCAGCACGGGAGGGCACGAGCAGTACTTC.

The chain recombines TRBV2 with TRBJ1-4, with 7 bases fitting TRBD1. The CDR3 length is 16 residues. After removal of 6 bases from V and 5 bases from J, the junction contained 12 bases not matched to a gene. Germline CDR1 is SNHLY and CDR2 is FYNNEI. In DNA form, the CDR3 reads TGTGCCAGCAGGCTCTTCCTGACAGGGTTGAATGAAAAACTGTTTTTT. Its translation: CASRLFLTGLNEKLFF.

V gene TRBV4-1 combines with J gene TRBJ1-6; no clear D. Germline V CDR1 and CDR2: MGHRA, YSYEKL. The length of the CDR3 is 16 residues. The V end was cut by 2 bases, the J end by 9 bases, with 17 bases between. CDR3 sequence: CASSQLAPTTGSPLHF. The CDR3 coding sequence is TGCGCCAGCAGCCAACTAGCTCCCACAACGGGTTCACCCCTCCACTTT.

V usage is TRBV6-1 and J usage is TRBJ2-1; TRBD2 might be the D (5 bases). The CDR3 contains 15 residues. V lost 1 base and J 4 bases, leaving 11 bases between the germline ends. Germline values: CDR1 MNHNS, CDR2 SASEGT. CDR3 sequence (DNA): TGTGCCAGCAGTGAAGTAAGCGGTTTATACAATGAGCAGTTCTTC. It is translated as CASSEVSGLYNEQFF.